This T cell receptor beta chain was obtained from a study of blood T cells in healthy people across ages. This clonotype was detected only once. The CDR3 is 13 residues long. Looked up from germline, CDR1 is LGHDT and CDR2 is YNNKEL (reference sequence). Trimming shortened V by 1 base and J by 5 bases, and 7 bases separated the two germline ends. Next came a second PCR, run for 7 to 11 cycles, which used a sample-barcoded 5' primer along with a J-beta primer mix. TCRdb reprocessed the 5' RACE reads via MiXCR and lists one record per CDR3 protein. The sample has over 1,500,000 distinct CDR3 sequences, around half seen once.

This clonotype was obtained from a woman aged 40 to 50 in good health. The chain combines TRBV3-1 with TRBJ2-3; no firm D call. Sequences were obtained from blood. CDR3 sequence: CASSQGNRDTQYF. CDR3 nucleotide sequence: TGTGCCAGCAGCCAAGGGAATAGAGATACGCAGTATTTT.